The 27 T cell receptor beta chains below all came from one sample that was sequenced in a study of post-analysis software for immune sequencing data (dated by TCRdb to between 2015 and 2017). Results the study describes overall, beyond this receptor: Roughly 5 TRBV segments, including TRBV5-6, TRBV5-1 and TRBV20-1, were significantly more frequent in patients than controls.

Library creation used PCR. The instrument was an Illumina HiSeq 2500. To reduce PCR and sequencing biases, unique molecular identifiers were incorporated into the TCR beta cDNA libraries. TCRdb reprocessing: public reads trimmed at Q25 with fastp, clones called with MiXCR, in-frame beta chains kept. One record per CDR3 amino acid sequence lists the most common genes and DNA. The sample data list 450,000 or so distinct CDR3 sequences, and approximately 45% of these were observed just once. Of the sample, about an eighth falls within the top ten clones. These receptors are not linked to any known antigen. Sequenced material: blood. The receptors originated from a girl aged 5 to 17 with multiple sclerosis.

The chain recombines TRBV5-1 with TRBJ2-7; 12 nucleotides line up with TRBD1. The length of the CDR3 is 14 residues. The germline CDR1 and CDR2 sequences are SGHRS and YFSETQ. The V gene end was trimmed by 4 bases and the J gene end by 7 bases; junction bases not matched to a gene: 6. The CDR3 is CASSTGQGADEQYF. CDR3 coding DNA: TGCGCCAGCAGCACGGGACAGGGGGCGGATGAGCAGTACTTC.

This clonotype was observed a few times. The genes are TRBV20-1 and TRBJ1-2, with D unclear. This CDR3 comprises 13 residues. Trimming cost V 0 bases and J 4 bases, with 9 bases left between them. Germline V gene lookup returns CDR1 DFQATT and CDR2 SNEGSKA (reference sequence). CDR3 sequence reads: CSARDRWGYGYTF. The DNA of the CDR3 is TGCAGTGCTAGAGATAGGTGGGGCTATGGCTACACCTTC.

This chain connects TRBV4-1 to TRBJ2-7, with 13 positions matching TRBD2. With V trimmed by 2 bases and J by 0 bases, 7 bases remained unmatched. The CDR3 is 18 residues long. From germline, CDR1 is MGHRA and CDR2 YSYEKL. CDR3 nucleotides: TGCGCCAGCAGCCAATCCCGACTAGCGGGGGGCTACTCCTACGAGCAGTACTTC. Protein product: CASSQSRLAGGYSYEQYF.

This clonotype was recorded a few times. The chain carries TRBV12-3 or TRBV12-4 and TRBJ1-6, with D possibly being TRBD1 (5 bases). V was clipped by 1 base and J by 6 bases, with 10 bases between them. This CDR3 is built from 15 residues. DNA of the CDR3: TGTGCCAGCAGTTTAGGGGGGACGGGTAATTCACCCCTCCACTTT. It codes for CASSLGGTGNSPLHF.

The CDR3 sequence: CATGGYRNTEAFF. CDR3 DNA sequence: TGTGCCACAGGCGGTTACAGGAACACTGAAGCTTTCTTT. The chain employs TRBV15 and TRBJ1-1; D remains unclear. With 9 bases removed from V and 1 base from J, the gap between germline ends came to 12 bases. The CDR3 is 13 residues long. Germline V gene data show CDR1 as LNHNV and CDR2 as YYDKDF (reference sequence). The whole variable domain, filled in from reference TRBV15 and TRBJ1-1, reads DAMVIQNPRYQVTQFGKPVTLSCSQTLNHNVMYWYQQKSSQAPKLLFHYYDKDFNNEADTPDNFQSRRPNTSFCFLDIRSPGLGDTAMYLCATGGYRNTEAFFGQGTRLTVV.

In regard to this clonotype: A read error may account for a junction end that differs from germline. V gene TRBV7-3 combines with J gene TRBJ2-3, with 8 positions matching TRBD1. The CDR3 is 16 residues long. In germline, CDR1 is SGHTA, CDR2 FQGTGA. CDR3 in amino acids: CASSRRRAGGTDPQYF. The CDR3 DNA is TGTGCCAGCAGCCGACGAAGGGCAGGGGGCACAGATCCGCAGTATTTT.

V is TRBV9 and J is TRBJ2-5, with 8 positions matching TRBD2. V lost 3 bases to trimming and J lost 1 base; unmatched junction nucleotides: 8. Germline lookup yields CDR1 SGDLS and CDR2 YYNGEE. CDR3 length equals 16 residues. CDR3 bases: TGTGCCAGCAGCGAGGGGGGCGGGAGGCTCCAAGAGACCCAGTACTTC. As protein: CASSEGGGRLQETQYF.

The rearrangement joins TRBV9 to TRBJ2-7; 7 bases are a match to TRBD2. With V trimmed by 4 bases and J by 1 base, 5 bases remained unmatched. Germline V lookup: CDR1 SGDLS, CDR2 YYNGEE. The CDR3 sequence is 14 residues long. The CDR3 nucleotides read TGTGCCAGCAGCACGTATAGCGGGTCCTACGAGCAGTACTTC. Its protein product is CASSTYSGSYEQYF.

This clonotype has only a few counts. CDR3 sequence: CASSTLGGGLYEQYF. As DNA, the CDR3 is TGTGCCAGCAGTACCCTTGGCGGGGGACTCTACGAGCAGTACTTC. V usage is TRBV6-2 or TRBV6-3 and J usage is TRBJ2-7; 7 bases agree with TRBD2. CDR3 length: 15 amino acids. The ends lost 5 bases at V and 3 bases at J; junction bases unmatched: 10. Germline loops: CDR1 MNHEY, CDR2 SVGEGT.

This clonotype was picked up a small number of times. The chain combines TRBV21-1 with TRBJ2-7; whether TRBD1, the table's D call, matches the DNA was not checked. TRBV21-1 is a pseudogene. The CDR3 is 14 residues long. CDR3 loop: CASRQGSLSYEQYF. CDR3 coding DNA: TGTGCCAGCCGACAGGGATCCCTCTCCTACGAGCAGTACTTC.

CDR3 amino acids: CASSFRLTDTQYF. In nucleotides, the CDR3 is TGTGCCAGCAGCTTTCGACTCACAGATACGCAGTATTTT. The gene calls are TRBV7-2 and TRBJ2-3, with unresolved D. Germline CDR1 SGHTA, CDR2 FQGNSA. V was trimmed by 3 bases and J by 2 bases, leaving 6 bases between them. This CDR3 is 13 amino acids long.

The chain combines TRBV6-5 with TRBJ1-2; D unresolved. This CDR3 region has 11 residues. V was shortened by 6 bases and J by 6 bases, with 8 bases between the two germline ends. Germline assignment: CDR1 MNHEY and CDR2 SVGAGI. The CDR3 coding sequence is TGTGCCAGCAGGAGAATTAATGGCTACACCTTC. This encodes CASRRINGYTF.

The table lists this clonotype with a few counts. V usage is TRBV12-3 or TRBV12-4 and J usage is TRBJ2-1; D is possibly TRBD2 (5 bases). The V and J ends lost 5 bases and 6 bases respectively, with 17 bases between them. The CDR3 extends over 15 amino acids. Here the CDR3 reads CASSPLRLEGNEQFF. The CDR3 DNA is TGTGCCAGCAGTCCCCTCAGGTTAGAGGGCAATGAGCAGTTCTTC.

The chain joins TRBV20-1 to TRBJ2-2; D is unclear. The CDR3 runs 16 residues. Trimming cost V 3 bases and J 4 bases, with 18 bases left between them. Per germline, CDR1 DFQATT and CDR2 SNEGSKA (reference sequence). Here the CDR3 DNA reads TGCAGTGCTAGGGTTGCCGGGTCGCGAGGCACCGGGGAGCTGTTTTTT. Translated, it gives CSARVAGSRGTGELFF.

The rearrangement uses TRBV6-1 and TRBJ2-3; 7 bases are a match to TRBD2. Per the germline V gene, CDR1 is MNHNS and CDR2 is SASEGT. CDR3 size: 17 residues. The junction had 14 bases not matched to a gene; V was cut back by 6 bases and J by 2 bases. The CDR3 DNA is TGTGCCAGCAGCAGCCACAACCGGGGGGAAGACACAGATACGCAGTATTTT. Its protein is CASSSHNRGEDTDTQYF.

As concerns this clonotype: Because the CDR3's place on the DNA is in doubt, the DNA is left out and the CDR3 is given as listed by TCRdb. The rearrangement uses TRBV27 and TRBJ1-2. The CDR3 is 13 amino acids long, termini counted. The V gene's germline CDR1 is MNHEY and CDR2 SMNVEV (reference sequence). CDR3 loop: CASSSSTRYGYTF.

This clonotype was recorded a few times. V gene TRBV12-3 or TRBV12-4 combines with J gene TRBJ1-4; possible D gene TRBD1, 6 bases. The CDR3 has 15 residues. Deletions cut 2 bases from V and 7 bases from J, with 14 bases between. The CDR3 loop is CASSLLMGATEKLFF. Written as DNA, the CDR3 is TGTGCCAGCAGTTTATTAATGGGGGCTACTGAAAAACTGTTTTTT.

This sequence joins TRBV29-1 and TRBJ2-7; D is perhaps TRBD2 (6 bases). CDR3 length equals 17 residues. V gave up 5 bases and J gave up 2 bases, with 25 bases separating them. The V gene's germline CDR1 is SQVTM and CDR2 ANQGSEA. CDR3 bases: TGCAGCGTTCGTTTAGTTCTGGGGACTGCGAGTCCCTACGAGCAGTACTTC. Translated: CSVRLVLGTASPYEQYF.

This chain links TRBV27 with TRBJ1-2, with TRBD1 matching 10 bases. Germline CDR1 is MNHEY and CDR2 is SMNVEV (reference sequence). CDR3 length: 14 residues. The trim removed 3 bases at V and 9 bases at J, leaving 7 bases unmatched. Written as DNA, the CDR3 is TGTGCCAGCAGTTTCCGGACAGGGGGAGGACGCTACACCTTC. It encodes CASSFRTGGGRYTF.

This sequence joins TRBV20-1 and TRBJ2-3; 13 nucleotides align to TRBD2. Germline V gives CDR1 DFQATT, CDR2 SNEGSKA (reference sequence). The CDR3 length is 17 residues. Germline trimming cut 6 bases from V and 0 bases from J; bases unmatched to any gene: 9. The CDR3 loop reads CSAGLAGAIGSTDTQYF. CDR3 sequence (DNA): TGCAGTGCCGGACTAGCGGGAGCCATTGGGAGCACAGATACGCAGTATTTT.

The V call is TRBV29-1, the J call TRBJ1-1; D is perhaps TRBD1 (6 bases). V was cut by 4 bases and J by 5 bases, with 11 bases left in between. CDR1 is SQVTM, CDR2 ANQGSEA, per germline. CDR3 size: 12 residues. CDR3 sequence (DNA): TGCAGCGTTGTACAGGGTCGTACTGAAGCTTTCTTT. Translation: CSVVQGRTEAFF. Full variable domain (outside the CDR3, taken from reference TRBV29-1 and TRBJ1-1): SAVISQKPSRDICQRGTSLTIQCQVDSQVTMMFWYRQQPGQSLTLIATANQGSEATYESGFVIDKFPISRPNLTFSTLTVSNMSPEDSSIYLCSVVQGRTEAFFGQGTRLTVV.

The gene calls are TRBV29-1 and TRBJ1-4; D is unclear. CDR1 SQVTM and CDR2 ANQGSEA come from the germline V gene. V lost 2 bases and J 4 bases, leaving 11 bases between the germline ends. The CDR3 totals 14 residues. CDR3 nucleotide sequence: TGCAGCGTTGAAAAGATGGGGTTTAATGAAAAACTGTTTTTT. This encodes CSVEKMGFNEKLFF. Filled out from reference TRBV29-1 and TRBJ1-4, the complete variable domain reads SAVISQKPSRDICQRGTSLTIQCQVDSQVTMMFWYRQQPGQSLTLIATANQGSEATYESGFVIDKFPISRPNLTFSTLTVSNMSPEDSSIYLCSVEKMGFNEKLFFGSGTQLSVL.

This clonotype has only a few counts. CDR3 amino acids: CASSFREQVDYGYTF. The CDR3, as DNA: TGTGCCAGCAGTTTTAGGGAACAGGTTGACTATGGCTACACCTTC. V usage is TRBV28 and J usage is TRBJ1-2; D may be TRBD1 (5 bases). CDR3 length: 15 residues. Germline values: CDR1 MDHEN, CDR2 SYDVKM. V lost 3 bases and J 3 bases, leaving 14 bases between the germline ends.

The sample holds a few counts of this clonotype. Germline is not matched at one junction end, which may reflect a read error. The chain couples TRBV5-1 to TRBJ2-3; unclear D gene. Per germline, CDR1 SGHRS and CDR2 YFSETQ. CDR3 length: 14 amino acids. The CDR3: CASSMIDRTDTRYF. The CDR3 coding sequence is TGCGCCAGCAGCATGATAGACCGAACAGATACGCGGTATTTT.

The chain employs TRBV14 and TRBJ2-4; TRBD1 agrees at 7 bases. This CDR3 has 15 residues. From germline, CDR1 is SGHDN and CDR2 FVKESK. V was clipped by 4 bases and J by 2 bases; unmatched bases: 5. CDR3 in amino acids: CASSRDSSSKNIQYF. CDR3 DNA sequence: TGTGCCAGCAGCCGGGACAGTTCGTCCAAAAACATTCAGTACTTC.

The rearrangement links TRBV3-1 to TRBJ2-1; tentatively, D is TRBD1 or TRBD2 (6 bases each). V was trimmed by 0 bases and J by 2 bases, leaving 14 bases between them. Germline CDR1 LGHDT, CDR2 YNNKEL (reference sequence). The CDR3 is made up of 17 amino acids. This chain's CDR3 is CASSQELGGGPYNEQFF. The CDR3 DNA follows: TGTGCCAGCAGCCAAGAGTTAGGGGGAGGACCCTACAATGAGCAGTTCTTC.

The chain has TRBV5-6 and TRBJ2-5; a weak D match, TRBD2 (5 bases). Germline-derived CDR1 and CDR2 are SGHDT and YYEEEE. The CDR3 is made up of 14 amino acids. V lost 4 bases and J 5 bases, leaving 15 bases between the germline ends. DNA of the CDR3: TGTGCCAGCAGCCCTGCAGGAGGCGGGGAGACCCAGTACTTC. This sequence encodes CASSPAGGGETQYF.